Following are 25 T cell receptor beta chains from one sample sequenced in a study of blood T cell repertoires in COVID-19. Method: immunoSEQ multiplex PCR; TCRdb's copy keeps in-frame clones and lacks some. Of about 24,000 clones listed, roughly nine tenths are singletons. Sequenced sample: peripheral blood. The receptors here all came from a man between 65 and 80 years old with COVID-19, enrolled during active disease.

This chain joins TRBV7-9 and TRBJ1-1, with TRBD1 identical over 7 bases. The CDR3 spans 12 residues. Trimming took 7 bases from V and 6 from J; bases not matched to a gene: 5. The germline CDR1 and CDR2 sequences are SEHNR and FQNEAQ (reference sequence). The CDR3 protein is CASTRQGAEAFF. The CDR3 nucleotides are TGTGCCAGCACCAGGCAGGGGGCTGAAGCTTTCTTT.

CDR3 region: CASSEQGELYEQYF. CDR3 DNA sequence: TGTGCCAGCAGCGAACAGGGTGAACTCTACGAGCAGTACTTC. The chain uses TRBV7-8 and TRBJ2-7; D perhaps matches TRBD1 (6 bases). The CDR3 covers 14 residues. V was pared by 5 bases and J by 3 bases, with 14 bases between. The V gene's germline CDR1 is SGHVS and CDR2 FQNEAQ.

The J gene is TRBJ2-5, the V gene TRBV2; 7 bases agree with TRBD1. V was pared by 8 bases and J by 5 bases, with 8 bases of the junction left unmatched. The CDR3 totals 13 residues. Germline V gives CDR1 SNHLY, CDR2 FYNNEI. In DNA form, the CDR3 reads TGTGCCAGCGGCCGACAGGGCGGGGAGACCCAGTACTTC. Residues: CASGRQGGETQYF.

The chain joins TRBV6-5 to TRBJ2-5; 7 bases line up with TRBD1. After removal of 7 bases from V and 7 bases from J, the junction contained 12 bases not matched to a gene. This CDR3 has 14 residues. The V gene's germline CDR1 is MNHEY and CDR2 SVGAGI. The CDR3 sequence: CASTNPDRVGTQYF. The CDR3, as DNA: TGTGCCAGCACCAACCCCGACAGGGTGGGGACCCAGTACTTC.

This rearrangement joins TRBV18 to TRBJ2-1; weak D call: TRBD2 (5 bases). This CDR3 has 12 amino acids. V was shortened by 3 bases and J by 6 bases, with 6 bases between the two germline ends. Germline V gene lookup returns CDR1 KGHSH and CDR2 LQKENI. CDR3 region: CASSPGVNEQFF. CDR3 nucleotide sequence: TGTGCCAGCTCACCCGGGGTCAATGAGCAGTTCTTC.

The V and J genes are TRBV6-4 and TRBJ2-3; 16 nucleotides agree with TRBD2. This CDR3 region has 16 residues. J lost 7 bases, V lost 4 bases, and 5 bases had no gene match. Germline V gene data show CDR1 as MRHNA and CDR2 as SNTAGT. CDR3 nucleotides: TGTGCCAGCAGTGGGGGACTAGCGGGAGGGCCACATACGCAGTATTTT. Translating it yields CASSGGLAGGPHTQYF.

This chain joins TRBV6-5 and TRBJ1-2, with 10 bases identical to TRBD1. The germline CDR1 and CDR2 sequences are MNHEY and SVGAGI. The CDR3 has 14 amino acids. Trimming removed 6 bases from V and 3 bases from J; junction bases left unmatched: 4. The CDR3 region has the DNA TGTGCCAGCAGGCCGGGACAGGGGTACTATGGCTACACCTTC. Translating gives CASRPGQGYYGYTF.

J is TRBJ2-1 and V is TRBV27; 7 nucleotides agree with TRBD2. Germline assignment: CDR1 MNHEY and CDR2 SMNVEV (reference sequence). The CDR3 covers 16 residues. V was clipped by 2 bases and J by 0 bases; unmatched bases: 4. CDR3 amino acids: CASSLVGGSSYNEQFF. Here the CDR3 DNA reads TGTGCCAGCAGTTTAGTGGGCGGGAGCTCCTACAATGAGCAGTTCTTC.

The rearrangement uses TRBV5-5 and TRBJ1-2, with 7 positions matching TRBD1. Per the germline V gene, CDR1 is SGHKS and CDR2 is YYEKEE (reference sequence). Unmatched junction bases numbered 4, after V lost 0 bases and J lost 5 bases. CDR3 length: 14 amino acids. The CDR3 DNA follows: TGTGCCAGCAGCTTGGAACAGGGGTCATATGGCTACACCTTC. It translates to CASSLEQGSYGYTF.

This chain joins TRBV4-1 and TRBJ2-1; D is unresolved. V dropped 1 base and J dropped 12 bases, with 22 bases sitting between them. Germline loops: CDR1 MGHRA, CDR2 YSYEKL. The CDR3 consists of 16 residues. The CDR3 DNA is TGCGCCAGCAGCCAAGCTGTTGGGTTACAGTCAGTAGGGCAGTTCTTC. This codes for CASSQAVGLQSVGQFF.

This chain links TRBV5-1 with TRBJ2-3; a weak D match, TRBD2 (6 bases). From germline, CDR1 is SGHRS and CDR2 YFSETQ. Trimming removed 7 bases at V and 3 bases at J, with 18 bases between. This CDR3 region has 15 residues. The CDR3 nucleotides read TGCGCCAGCGGGCGGGGAGGCCCCCAAACAGATACGCAGTATTTT. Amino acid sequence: CASGRGGPQTDTQYF. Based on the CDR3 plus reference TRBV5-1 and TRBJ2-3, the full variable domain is KAGVTQTPRYLIKTRGQQVTLSCSPISGHRSVSWYQQTPGQGLQFLFEYFSETQRNKGNFPGRFSGRQFSNSRSEMNVSTLELGDSALYLCASGRGGPQTDTQYFGPGTRLTVL.

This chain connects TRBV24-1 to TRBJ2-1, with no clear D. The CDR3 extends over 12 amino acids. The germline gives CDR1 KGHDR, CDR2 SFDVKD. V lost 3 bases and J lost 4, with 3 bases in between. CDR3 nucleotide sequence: TGTGCCACCAGTGATCGGTACAATGAGCAGTTCTTC. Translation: CATSDRYNEQFF.

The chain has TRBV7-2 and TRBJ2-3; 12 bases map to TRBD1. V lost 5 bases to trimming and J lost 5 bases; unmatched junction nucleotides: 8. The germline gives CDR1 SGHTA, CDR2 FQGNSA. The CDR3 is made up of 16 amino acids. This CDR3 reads CASSHGDRGREDTQYF. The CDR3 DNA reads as TGTGCCAGCAGCCACGGGGACAGGGGGCGAGAAGATACGCAGTATTTT.

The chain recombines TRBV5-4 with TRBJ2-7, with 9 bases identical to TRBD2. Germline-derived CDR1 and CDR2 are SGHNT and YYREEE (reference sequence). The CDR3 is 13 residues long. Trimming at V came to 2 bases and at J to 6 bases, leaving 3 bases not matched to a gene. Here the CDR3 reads CASSFDSGGEQYF. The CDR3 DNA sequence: TGTGCCAGCAGCTTCGATAGCGGGGGCGAGCAGTACTTC.

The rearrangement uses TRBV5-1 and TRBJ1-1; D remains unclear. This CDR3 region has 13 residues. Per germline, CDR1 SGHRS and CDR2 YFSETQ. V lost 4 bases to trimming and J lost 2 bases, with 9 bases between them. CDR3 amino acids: CASSLGVNTEAFF. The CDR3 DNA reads TGCGCCAGCAGCCTGGGAGTCAACACTGAAGCTTTCTTT.

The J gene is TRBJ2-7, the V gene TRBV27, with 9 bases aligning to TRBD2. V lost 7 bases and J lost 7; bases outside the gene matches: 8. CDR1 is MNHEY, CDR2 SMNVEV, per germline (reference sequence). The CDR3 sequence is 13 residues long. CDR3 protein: CASKVSGGGEQYF. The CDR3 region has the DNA TGTGCCAGCAAGGTTAGCGGGGGAGGGGAGCAGTACTTC.

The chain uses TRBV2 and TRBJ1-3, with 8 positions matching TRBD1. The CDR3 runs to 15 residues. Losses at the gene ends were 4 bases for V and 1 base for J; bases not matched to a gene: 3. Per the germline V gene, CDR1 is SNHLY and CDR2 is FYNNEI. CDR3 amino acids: CASSGGTGSGNTIYF. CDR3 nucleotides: TGTGCCAGCAGTGGCGGGACAGGTTCTGGAAACACCATATATTTT.

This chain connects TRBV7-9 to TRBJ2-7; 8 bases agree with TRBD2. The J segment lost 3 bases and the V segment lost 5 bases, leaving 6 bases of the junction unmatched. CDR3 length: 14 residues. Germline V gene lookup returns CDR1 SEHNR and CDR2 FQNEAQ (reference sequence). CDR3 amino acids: CASSPQAGVYEQYF. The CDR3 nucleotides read TGTGCCAGCAGCCCCCAAGCGGGAGTCTACGAGCAGTACTTC.

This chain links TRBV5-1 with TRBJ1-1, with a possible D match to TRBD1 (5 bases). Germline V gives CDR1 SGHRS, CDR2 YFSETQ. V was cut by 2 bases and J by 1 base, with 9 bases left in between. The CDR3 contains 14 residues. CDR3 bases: TGCGCCAGCAGCTTAACGGGGGGGAACACTGAAGCTTTCTTT. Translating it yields CASSLTGGNTEAFF.

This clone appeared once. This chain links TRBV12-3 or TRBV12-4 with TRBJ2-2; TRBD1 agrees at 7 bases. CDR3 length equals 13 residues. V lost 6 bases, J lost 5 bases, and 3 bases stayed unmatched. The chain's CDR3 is CASSTTGTGELFF. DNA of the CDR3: TGTGCCAGCAGCACGACAGGGACCGGGGAGCTGTTTTTT.

In DNA form, the CDR3 reads TGTGCCAGCAGTTACTCGTGGACAGGGGAGCTGTTTTTT. It translates to CASSYSWTGELFF. The chain recombines TRBV6-6 with TRBJ2-2; the D gene is possibly TRBD1 (5 bases). The ends were cut back, 0 bases at V and 8 bases at J, with 7 bases in the middle. This CDR3 is 13 amino acids long. Germline V gene lookup returns CDR1 MNHNY and CDR2 SVGAGI (reference sequence).

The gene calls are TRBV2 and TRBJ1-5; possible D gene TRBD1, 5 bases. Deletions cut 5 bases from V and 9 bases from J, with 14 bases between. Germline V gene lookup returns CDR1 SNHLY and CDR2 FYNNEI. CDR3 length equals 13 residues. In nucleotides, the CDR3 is TGTGCCAGCAGTTTTCAGGGTACCGCGCCCCAGCATTTT. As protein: CASSFQGTAPQHF.

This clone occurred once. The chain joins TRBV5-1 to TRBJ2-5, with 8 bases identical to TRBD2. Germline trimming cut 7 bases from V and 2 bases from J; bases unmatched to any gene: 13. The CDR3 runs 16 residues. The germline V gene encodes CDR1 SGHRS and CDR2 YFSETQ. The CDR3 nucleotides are TGCGCCAGCGGGGGGGTAATTGGACTAGCACAAGAGACCCAGTACTTC. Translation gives CASGGVIGLAQETQYF.

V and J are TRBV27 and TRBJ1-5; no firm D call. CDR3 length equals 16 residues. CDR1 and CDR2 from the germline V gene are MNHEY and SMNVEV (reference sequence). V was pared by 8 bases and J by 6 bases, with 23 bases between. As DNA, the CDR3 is TGTGCCAGCTCGGTCCTGGGTCGAGCTGAGGGTCAGCCCCAGCATTTT. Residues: CASSVLGRAEGQPQHF.

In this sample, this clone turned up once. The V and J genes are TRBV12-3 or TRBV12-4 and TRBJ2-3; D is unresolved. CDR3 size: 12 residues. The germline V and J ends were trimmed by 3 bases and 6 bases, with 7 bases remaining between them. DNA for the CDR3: TGTGCCAGCAGTTTGAGTCCGGATACGCAGTATTTT. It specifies CASSLSPDTQYF.